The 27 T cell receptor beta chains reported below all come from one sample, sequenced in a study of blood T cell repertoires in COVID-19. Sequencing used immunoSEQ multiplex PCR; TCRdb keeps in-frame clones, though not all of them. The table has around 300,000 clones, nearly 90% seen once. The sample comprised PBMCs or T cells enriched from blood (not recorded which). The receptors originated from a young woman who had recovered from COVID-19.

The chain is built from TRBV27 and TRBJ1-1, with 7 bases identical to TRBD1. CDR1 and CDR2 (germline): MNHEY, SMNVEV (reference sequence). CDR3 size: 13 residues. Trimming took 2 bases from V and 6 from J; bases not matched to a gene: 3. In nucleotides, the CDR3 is TGTGCCAGCAGTTTACTCACAGGGGCTGAAGCTTTCTTT. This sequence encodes CASSLLTGAEAFF.

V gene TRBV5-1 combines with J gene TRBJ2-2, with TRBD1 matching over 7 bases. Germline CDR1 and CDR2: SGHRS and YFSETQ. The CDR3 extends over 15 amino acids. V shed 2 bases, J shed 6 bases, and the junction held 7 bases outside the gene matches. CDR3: CASSLGGPGPGELFF. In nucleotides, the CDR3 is TGCGCCAGCAGCTTAGGGGGCCCTGGCCCCGGGGAGCTGTTTTTT.

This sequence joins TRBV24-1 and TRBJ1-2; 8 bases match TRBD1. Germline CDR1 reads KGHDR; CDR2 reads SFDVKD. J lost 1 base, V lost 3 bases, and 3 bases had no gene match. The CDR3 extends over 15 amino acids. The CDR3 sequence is CATSDETGVNYGYTF. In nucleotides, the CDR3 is TGTGCCACCAGTGATGAGACAGGGGTTAACTATGGCTACACCTTC.

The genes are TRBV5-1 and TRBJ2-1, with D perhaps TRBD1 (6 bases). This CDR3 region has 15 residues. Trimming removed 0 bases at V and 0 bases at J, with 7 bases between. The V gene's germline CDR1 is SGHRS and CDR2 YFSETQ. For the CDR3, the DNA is TGCGCCAGCAGCTTGGAACAGGGCTCCTACAATGAGCAGTTCTTC. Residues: CASSLEQGSYNEQFF.

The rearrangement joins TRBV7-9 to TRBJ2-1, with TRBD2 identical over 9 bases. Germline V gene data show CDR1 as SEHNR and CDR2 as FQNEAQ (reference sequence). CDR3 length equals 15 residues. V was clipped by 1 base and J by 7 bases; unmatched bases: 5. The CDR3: CASSLDGGRVNEQFF. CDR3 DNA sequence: TGTGCCAGCAGCTTAGATGGCGGGAGGGTTAATGAGCAGTTCTTC.

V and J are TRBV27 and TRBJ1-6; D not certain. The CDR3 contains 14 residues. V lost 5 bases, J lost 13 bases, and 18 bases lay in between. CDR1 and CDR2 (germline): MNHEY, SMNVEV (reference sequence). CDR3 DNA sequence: TGTGCCAGCAGTCCCTTGGTCATTACGGAGCCCCTCCACTTT. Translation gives CASSPLVITEPLHF.

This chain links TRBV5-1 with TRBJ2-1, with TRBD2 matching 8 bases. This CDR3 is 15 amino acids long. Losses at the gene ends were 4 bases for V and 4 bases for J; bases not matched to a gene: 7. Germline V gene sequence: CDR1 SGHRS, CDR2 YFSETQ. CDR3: CASSPNSGVYNEQFF. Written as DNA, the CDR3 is TGCGCCAGCAGCCCAAATAGCGGGGTGTACAATGAGCAGTTCTTC.

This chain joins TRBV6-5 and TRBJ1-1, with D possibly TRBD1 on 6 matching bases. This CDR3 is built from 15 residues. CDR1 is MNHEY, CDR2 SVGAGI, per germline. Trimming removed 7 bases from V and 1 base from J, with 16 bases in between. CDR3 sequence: CASKVRGTPNTEAFF. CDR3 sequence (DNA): TGTGCCAGCAAGGTCAGGGGTACACCGAACACTGAAGCTTTCTTT.

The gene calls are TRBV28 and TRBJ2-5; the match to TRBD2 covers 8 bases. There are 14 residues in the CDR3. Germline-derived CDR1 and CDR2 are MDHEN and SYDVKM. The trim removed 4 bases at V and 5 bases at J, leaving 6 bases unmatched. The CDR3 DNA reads TGTGCCAGCAGTTCCCCAAAGCGGGGGGAGACCCAGTACTTC. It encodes CASSSPKRGETQYF.

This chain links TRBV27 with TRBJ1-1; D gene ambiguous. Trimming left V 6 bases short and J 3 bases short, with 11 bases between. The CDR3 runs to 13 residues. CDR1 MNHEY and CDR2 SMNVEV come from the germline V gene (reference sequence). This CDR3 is CASRRVVDTEAFF. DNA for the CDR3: TGTGCCAGCAGGAGGGTGGTGGACACTGAAGCTTTCTTT.

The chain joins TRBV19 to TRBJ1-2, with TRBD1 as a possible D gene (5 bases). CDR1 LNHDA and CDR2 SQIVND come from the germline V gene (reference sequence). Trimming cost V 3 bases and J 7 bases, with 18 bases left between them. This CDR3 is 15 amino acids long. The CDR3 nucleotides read TGTGCCAGTAGTATTCGGAGGGGATCTGGGGGTGGCTACACCTTC. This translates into CASSIRRGSGGGYTF.

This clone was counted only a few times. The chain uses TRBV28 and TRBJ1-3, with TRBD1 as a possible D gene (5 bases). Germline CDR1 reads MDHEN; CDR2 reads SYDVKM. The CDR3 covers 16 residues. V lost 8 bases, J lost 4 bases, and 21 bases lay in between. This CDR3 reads CASSSPGREWGNTIYF. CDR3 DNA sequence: TGTGCCAGCTCTTCCCCAGGGAGGGAGTGGGGAAACACCATATATTTT.

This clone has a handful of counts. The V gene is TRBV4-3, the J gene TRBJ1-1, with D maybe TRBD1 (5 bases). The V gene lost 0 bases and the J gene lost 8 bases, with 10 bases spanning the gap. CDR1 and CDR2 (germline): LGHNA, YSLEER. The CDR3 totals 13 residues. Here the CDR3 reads CASSQDRGQEAFF. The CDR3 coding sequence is TGCGCCAGCAGCCAAGATAGGGGCCAGGAAGCTTTCTTT.

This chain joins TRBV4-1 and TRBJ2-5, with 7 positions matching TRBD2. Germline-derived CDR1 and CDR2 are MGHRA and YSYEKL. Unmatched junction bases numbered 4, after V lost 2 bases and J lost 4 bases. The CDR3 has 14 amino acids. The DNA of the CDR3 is TGCGCCAGCAGCCAATTCACGGGAGGAGAGACCCAGTACTTC. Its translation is CASSQFTGGETQYF.

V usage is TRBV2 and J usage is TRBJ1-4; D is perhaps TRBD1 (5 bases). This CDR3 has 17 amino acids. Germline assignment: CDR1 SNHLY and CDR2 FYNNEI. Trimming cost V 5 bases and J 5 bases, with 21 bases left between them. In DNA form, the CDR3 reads TGTGCCAGCAGTACGATGGGGACTGGGGTAACCAATGAAAAACTGTTTTTT. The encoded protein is CASSTMGTGVTNEKLFF.

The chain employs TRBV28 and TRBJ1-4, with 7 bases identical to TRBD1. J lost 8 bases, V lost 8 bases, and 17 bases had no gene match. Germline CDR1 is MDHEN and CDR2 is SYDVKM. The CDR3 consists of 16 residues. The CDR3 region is CASRDRESPLKEKLFF. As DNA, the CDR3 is TGTGCCAGCCGAGACAGGGAGTCTCCTTTAAAGGAAAAACTGTTTTTT.

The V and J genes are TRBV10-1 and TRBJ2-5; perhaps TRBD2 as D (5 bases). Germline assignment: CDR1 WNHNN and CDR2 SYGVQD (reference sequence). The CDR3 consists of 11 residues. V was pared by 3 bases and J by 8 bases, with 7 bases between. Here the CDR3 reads CASSDGLTQYF. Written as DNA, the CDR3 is TGCGCCAGCAGTGATGGACTTACCCAGTACTTC.

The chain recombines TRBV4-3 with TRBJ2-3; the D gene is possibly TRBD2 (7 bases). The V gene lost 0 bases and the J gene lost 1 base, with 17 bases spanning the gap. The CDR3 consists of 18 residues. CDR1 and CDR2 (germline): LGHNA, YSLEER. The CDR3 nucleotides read TGCGCCAGCAGCCAAGATTGGGAGGGGGGGCAGGGCACAGATACGCAGTATTTT. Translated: CASSQDWEGGQGTDTQYF.

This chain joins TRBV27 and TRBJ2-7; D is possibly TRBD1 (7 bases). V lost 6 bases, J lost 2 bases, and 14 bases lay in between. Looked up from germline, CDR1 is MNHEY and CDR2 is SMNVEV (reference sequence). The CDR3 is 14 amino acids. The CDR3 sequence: CASRRRDSAYEQYF. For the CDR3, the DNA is TGTGCCAGCAGACGGCGGGACAGCGCCTACGAGCAGTACTTC.

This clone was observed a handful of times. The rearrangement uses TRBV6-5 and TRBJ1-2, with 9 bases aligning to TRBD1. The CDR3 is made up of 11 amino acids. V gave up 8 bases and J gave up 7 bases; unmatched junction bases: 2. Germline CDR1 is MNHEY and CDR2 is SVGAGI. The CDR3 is CASHRGLGYTF. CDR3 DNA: TGTGCCAGCCACAGGGGGCTTGGCTACACCTTC.

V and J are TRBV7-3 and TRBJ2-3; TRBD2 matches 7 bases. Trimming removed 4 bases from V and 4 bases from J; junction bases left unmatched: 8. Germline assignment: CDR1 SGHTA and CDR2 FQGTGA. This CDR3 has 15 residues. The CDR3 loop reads CASSSPRAGADTQYF. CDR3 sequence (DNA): TGTGCCAGCAGCTCCCCTCGGGCGGGGGCAGATACGCAGTATTTT.

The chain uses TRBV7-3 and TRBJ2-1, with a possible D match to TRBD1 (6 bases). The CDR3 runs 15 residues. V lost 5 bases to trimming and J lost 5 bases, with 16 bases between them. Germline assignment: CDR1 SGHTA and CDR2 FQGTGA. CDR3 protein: CASSPLDRWDNEQFF. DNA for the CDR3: TGTGCCAGCAGCCCACTCGACAGGTGGGACAATGAGCAGTTCTTC. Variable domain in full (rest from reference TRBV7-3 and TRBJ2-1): GAGVSQTPSNKVTEKGKYVELRCDPISGHTALYWYRQSLGQGPEFLIYFQGTGAADDSGLPNDRFFAVRPEGSVSTLKIQRTERGDSAVYLCASSPLDRWDNEQFFGPGTRLTVL.

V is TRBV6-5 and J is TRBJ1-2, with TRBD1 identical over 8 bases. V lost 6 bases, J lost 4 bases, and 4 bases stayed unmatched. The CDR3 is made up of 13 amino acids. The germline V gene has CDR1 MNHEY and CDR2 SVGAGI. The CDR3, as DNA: TGTGCCAGCAGACCACAGGGGGGCTATGGCTACACCTTC. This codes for CASRPQGGYGYTF.

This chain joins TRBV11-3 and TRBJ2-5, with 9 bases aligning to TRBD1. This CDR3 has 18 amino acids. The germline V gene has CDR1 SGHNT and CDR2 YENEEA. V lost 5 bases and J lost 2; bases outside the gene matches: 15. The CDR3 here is CASSARRGQGRLQETQYF. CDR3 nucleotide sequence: TGTGCCAGCAGCGCACGGCGAGGACAGGGGCGCCTTCAAGAGACCCAGTACTTC.

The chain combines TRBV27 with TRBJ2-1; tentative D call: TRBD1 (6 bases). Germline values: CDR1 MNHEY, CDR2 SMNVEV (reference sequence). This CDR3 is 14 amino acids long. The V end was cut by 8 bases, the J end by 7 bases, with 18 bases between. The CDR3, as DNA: TGTGCCAGCGGGGAAGGGGGTTACGTGAATGAGCAGTTCTTC. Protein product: CASGEGGYVNEQFF.

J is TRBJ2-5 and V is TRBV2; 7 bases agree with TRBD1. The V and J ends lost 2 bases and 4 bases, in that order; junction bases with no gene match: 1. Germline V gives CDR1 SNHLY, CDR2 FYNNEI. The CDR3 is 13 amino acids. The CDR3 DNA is TGTGCCAGCAGTGAATACAGGGGAGAGACCCAGTACTTC. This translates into CASSEYRGETQYF. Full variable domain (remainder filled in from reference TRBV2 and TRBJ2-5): EPEVTQTPSHQVTQMGQEVILRCVPISNHLYFYWYRQILGQKVEFLVSFYNNEISEKSEIFDDQFSVERPDGSNFTLKIRSTKLEDSAMYFCASSEYRGETQYFGPGTRLLVL.

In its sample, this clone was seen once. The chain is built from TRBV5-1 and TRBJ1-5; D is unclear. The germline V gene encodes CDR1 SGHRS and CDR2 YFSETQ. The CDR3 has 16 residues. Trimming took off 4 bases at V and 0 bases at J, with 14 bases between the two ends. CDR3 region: CASSPFTSTSNQPQHF. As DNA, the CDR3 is TGCGCCAGCAGCCCTTTTACTTCCACTAGCAATCAGCCCCAGCATTTT.